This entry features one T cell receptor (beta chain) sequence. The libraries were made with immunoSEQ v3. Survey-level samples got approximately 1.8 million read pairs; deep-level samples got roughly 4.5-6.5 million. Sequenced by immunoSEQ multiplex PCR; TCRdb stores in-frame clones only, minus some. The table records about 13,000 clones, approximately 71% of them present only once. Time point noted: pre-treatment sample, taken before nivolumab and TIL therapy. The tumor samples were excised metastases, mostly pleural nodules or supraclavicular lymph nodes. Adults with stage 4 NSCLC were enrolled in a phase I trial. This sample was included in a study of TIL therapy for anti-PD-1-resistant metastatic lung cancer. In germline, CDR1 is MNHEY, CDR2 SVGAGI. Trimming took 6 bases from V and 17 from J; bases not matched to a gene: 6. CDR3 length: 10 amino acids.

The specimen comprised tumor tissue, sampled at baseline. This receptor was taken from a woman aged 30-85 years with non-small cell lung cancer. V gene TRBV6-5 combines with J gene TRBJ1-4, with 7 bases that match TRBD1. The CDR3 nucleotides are TGTGCCAGCAGCGGGACAGCCCTATTTTTT. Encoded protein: CASSGTALFF.